This T cell receptor (beta chain) was sequenced during a study of T cell repertoires in cytomegalovirus infection (dated by TCRdb to about 2019). About the investigation overall: Donor HLA type was relevant to the analysis, as public TCR beta signatures indicated carriage of CMV infection together with the matching HLA type. Overall study results and their limits: In both this cohort and an independent roughly 360-donor cohort, the cumulative frequency of public TCR beta family members distinguished carriers of CMV infection plus the relevant HLA type. The ex vivo response was dominated by HLA-C-restricted CMV-specific TCR beta clonotypes, which also provided the single most frequent clonotype in two of eight donors.

TCRdb names Illumina HiSeq 1500 as the instrument used. TCRdb passed the public sequencing reads through fastp at Q25 and MiXCR, retaining productive beta sequences. Rows are combined by CDR3 protein, so each entry shows the most common genes and DNA. The sample table records around 210,000 distinct CDR3 sequences; approximately 7% of these occur just once. The top ten constitute under 7.5% of the sample. This clonotype was seen at least ten times. Its cognate antigen has yet to be identified. Base qualities are not at hand, and no much larger clone is one base apart. The germline V gene gives CDR1 as SGHTA and CDR2 as FQGNSA. Deletion took 4 bases off V and 2 bases off J, with a span of 17 bases between the germline ends. The CDR3 starts with the cysteine, ends with the phenylalanine, and has 16 residues. Only the CDR3 region is kept as DNA, spanning 48 bases read in frame from base 1.

Sequenced sample: PBMCs. The clonotype was recovered from a human donor in good health (CMV status not recorded). Some clones in this sample may be carry-over from other donors' samples. This receptor chain uses TRBV7-2 and TRBJ2-5; a tentative D match to TRBD2 spans 5 bases. The nucleotide sequence is TGTGCCAGCAGCTCGGGGTGGCCGGCCAGTCAAGAGACCCAGTACTTC. This is translated as CASSSGWPASQETQYF.